What follows is one TCR beta chain and its context. The data stem from a study of blood T cell repertoires in COVID-19. Study in general: Donors in the United States, Italy and Spain gave samples during acute or convalescent COVID-19. T cells, B-cell-depleted T cells, or PBMCs supplied cDNA or gDNA.

The CDR3 has 13 amino acids. The V and J ends lost 7 bases and 3 bases, in that order; junction bases with no gene match: 5. As handled by the study authors: Amplification of reference gene primers provided the estimated nucleated cell counts. Only in-frame clones appear in the TCRdb table, and some are missing; sequencing was by immunoSEQ multiplex PCR. The V and J calls and clone size come from that table; D and trimming were worked out from the DNA. The sample contains around 190,000 clones, 80% to 90% of which appear only once. The rearrangement uses TRBV12-3 or TRBV12-4 and TRBJ1-1; 7 bases align to TRBD1. This clonotype originated in a man aged 65 to 85 with active or convalescent COVID-19. Sequenced sample: peripheral blood. CDR3 coding DNA: TGTGCCAGCATTCTAACAGGGGACACTGAAGCTTTCTTT. Amino acid sequence: CASILTGDTEAFF.